This T cell receptor (beta chain) was sequenced for a study of CD8 T cells in Susac syndrome. Trimming removed 4 bases from V and 2 bases from J; junction bases left unmatched: 9. The CDR3 runs to 16 residues. CDR1 SGHDT and CDR2 YYEEEE come from the germline V gene. Random hexamers were used to reverse transcribe an amount of roughly 0.5 to 1 ug RNA. Across 54 Vbeta and 13 Jbeta, immunoSEQ multiplex PCR amplified TCR beta CDR3. Using its own MiXCR run on the immunoSEQ multiplex PCR reads, TCRdb lists one record per CDR3 protein. The sample has about 110,000 distinct CDR3 sequences, about 96% seen once. Sequencing of TCR beta was carried out in blood CD8+ and CD4+ T cells. Negative isolation was applied to CD8+ and CD4+ T cells, and FACS enrichment was applied to TEMRA cells.

The sequence was obtained from a human donor in good health. The chain links TRBV5-6 to TRBJ2-7, with 10 bases fitting TRBD1. The source material was CD4+ T cells from PBMCs. The CDR3 region has the DNA TGTGCCAGCAGCAGGCCGGGACAGGGGACCGCCTACGAGCAGTACTTC. Translation gives CASSRPGQGTAYEQYF.